The 10 T cell receptor beta chains reported below all come from one sample, sequenced in a study of blood T cell repertoires in COVID-19. Repertoires were generated with immunoSEQ multiplex PCR, while TCRdb's copy carries only in-frame clones and drops some. Here the sample spans hundreds of thousands of clones, about 83% being singletons. The sample comprised peripheral blood. All receptors derive from a woman aged 50 to 60 who had recovered from COVID-19.

The J gene is TRBJ2-3, the V gene TRBV27; 7 nucleotides agree with TRBD2. Germline V gene data show CDR1 as MNHEY and CDR2 as SMNVEV (reference sequence). This CDR3 comprises 13 residues. The V segment lost 6 bases and the J segment 4 bases; nucleotides outside the gene matches: 4. The CDR3 coding sequence is TGTGCCAGCAGGTCGGGAGGTGCAGATACGCAGTATTTT. This gives the protein CASRSGGADTQYF.

The chain recombines TRBV30 with TRBJ1-6; D remains unclear. Germline CDR1 GTSNPN, CDR2 SVGIG (reference sequence). Between the trimmed V and J ends, which lost 2 bases and 10 bases, there was a span of 18 bases. CDR3 length equals 15 residues. The CDR3 sequence: CAWSRSALAQSPLHF. The DNA for the CDR3 is TGTGCCTGGAGTAGATCCGCCTTGGCCCAATCACCCCTCCACTTT.

This chain joins TRBV18 and TRBJ2-7, with a tentative D call TRBD1 (6 bases). The CDR3 spans 15 residues. Between the trimmed V and J ends, which lost 0 bases and 3 bases, there was a span of 12 bases. CDR1 is KGHSH, CDR2 LQKENI, per germline. CDR3 nucleotides: TGTGCCAGCTCACCACCTTCCGGCAGGGGCTACGAGCAGTACTTC. Protein product: CASSPPSGRGYEQYF.

In its sample, this clone was seen a few times. Here the CDR3 reads CASSTLRGLAVGGNQPQHF. CDR3 coding DNA: TGTGCCAGCAGCACTCTCAGGGGGCTGGCCGTGGGGGGCAATCAGCCCCAGCATTTT. The chain recombines TRBV5-6 with TRBJ1-5; 8 bases match TRBD1. The V gene's germline CDR1 is SGHDT and CDR2 YYEEEE. Losses at the gene ends were 4 bases for V and 2 bases for J; bases not matched to a gene: 17. This CDR3 has 19 residues. The whole variable domain, remainder taken from reference TRBV5-6 and TRBJ1-5, is DAGVTQSPTHLIKTRGQQVTLRCSPKSGHDTVSWYQQALGQGPQFIFQYYEEEERQRGNFPDRFSGHQFPNYSSELNVNALLLGDSALYLCASSTLRGLAVGGNQPQHFGDGTRLSIL.

The chain employs TRBV7-8 and TRBJ2-3; D is perhaps TRBD1 (6 bases). This CDR3 is 16 amino acids long. V was pared by 2 bases and J by 1 base, with 13 bases between. In germline, CDR1 is SGHVS, CDR2 FQNEAQ. This chain's CDR3 is CASSLQTGWGTDTQYF. For the CDR3, the DNA is TGTGCCAGCAGCTTACAAACAGGGTGGGGCACAGATACGCAGTATTTT.

The chain is built from TRBV7-9 and TRBJ1-3; D may be TRBD1 (5 bases). Germline CDR1 is SEHNR and CDR2 is FQNEAQ (reference sequence). The length of the CDR3 is 16 residues. V gave up 3 bases and J gave up 2 bases, with 14 bases separating them. The CDR3 loop reads CASSFTPGQAGNTIYF. In nucleotides, the CDR3 is TGTGCCAGCAGCTTTACTCCCGGACAAGCTGGAAACACCATATATTTT.

V and J are TRBV7-3 and TRBJ2-3; 7 bases align to TRBD2. Germline V gives CDR1 SGHTA, CDR2 FQGTGA. This CDR3 has 15 residues. The V segment lost 0 bases and the J segment 5 bases; nucleotides outside the gene matches: 5. CDR3 residues: CASSLTAGVEDTQYF. CDR3 bases: TGTGCCAGCAGCTTAACGGCGGGAGTAGAAGATACGCAGTATTTT.

The chain joins TRBV5-1 to TRBJ2-7; TRBD2 matches 8 bases. Germline CDR1 reads SGHRS; CDR2 reads YFSETQ. V was pared by 4 bases and J by 2 bases, with 5 bases of the junction left unmatched. This CDR3 is built from 14 residues. The CDR3 DNA is TGCGCCAGCAGCACCGGGACTAGACCCTACGAGCAGTACTTC. Its protein is CASSTGTRPYEQYF.

V and J are TRBV5-5 and TRBJ2-2; tentative D call: TRBD2 (5 bases). Germline V gives CDR1 SGHKS, CDR2 YYEKEE (reference sequence). The CDR3 is 15 residues long. V gave up 0 bases and J gave up 2 bases, with 8 bases separating them. CDR3 sequence (DNA): TGTGCCAGCAGCTTGGGACGGGGAAACACCGGGGAGCTGTTTTTT. Translation gives CASSLGRGNTGELFF. The full variable domain, completed using reference TRBV5-5 and TRBJ2-2, is DAGVTQSPTHLIKTRGQQVTLRCSPISGHKSVSWYQQVLGQGPQFIFQYYEKEERGRGNFPDRFSARQFPNYSSELNVNALLLGDSALYLCASSLGRGNTGELFFGEGSRLTVL.

This clone was recorded once. The chain links TRBV27 to TRBJ2-2; TRBD2 might be the D (5 bases). Germline CDR1 MNHEY, CDR2 SMNVEV (reference sequence). The CDR3 sequence is 13 residues long. Trimming removed 3 bases from V and 4 bases from J, with 6 bases in between. CDR3 DNA sequence: TGTGCCAGCAGTTTCGGGATCACCGGGGAGCTGTTTTTT. Translation gives CASSFGITGELFF.